This TCR beta chain was identified during a study of human T cells and chemical hapten exposure. For the study at large: Patients were mainly female, each with alopecia areata, totalis or universalis. Study observations and caveats: Healthy people's immune response may differ from that of the donors, who had alopecia.

Specified time point: patch test 1, 2 weeks after DPC sensitization. Treatment in this sample: therapeutic diphenylcyclopropenone sensitization with weekly scalp DPC. One entry per CDR3 protein results from TCRdb running MiXCR on the RACE reads. Of 150,000 to 200,000 distinct CDR3 sequences listed, 14% are singletons. This clonotype was observed a few times. What it binds is not known. CDR1 and CDR2 (germline): SEHNR, FQNEAQ (reference sequence). This CDR3 region has 14 residues. Trimming shortened V by 4 bases and J by 8 bases, and 14 bases separated the two germline ends. Sequencing used whole blood, obtained in connection with sensitization to the hapten diphenylcyclopropenone (DPC). The chain is built from TRBV7-9 and TRBJ1-4; no firm D call. The receptor was derived from a woman under 40 with alopecia areata. Some clones in this sample may be carry-over from other donors' samples. CDR3 loop: CASSSSNRGEKLFF. The DNA for the CDR3 is TGTGCCAGCAGCTCCTCGAACCGCGGCGAAAAACTGTTTTTT.